Listed below are T cell receptor beta chains from one sample, sequenced in a study of blood T cell repertoires in COVID-19. The method was immunoSEQ multiplex PCR; TCRdb's version includes in-frame clones alone and lacks a portion of them. The sample includes about 240,000 clones, approximately 84% seen only once; the top ten take under 5%. The sequencing sample was made of peripheral blood. These receptors were obtained from a man between 50 and 59 years old with acute or convalescent COVID-19. The conserved cysteine and the conserved F or W are not part of the CDR3 here. Clone size appears in some rows only: once, few, many, or a class for an expanded clone.

clone_size: .
v_call: TRBV25-1
j_call: TRBJ1-3
cdr3_aa: ASSHPGTTGNTIY

clone_size: .
v_call: TRBV12-3/TRBV12-4
j_call: TRBJ1-5
cdr3_aa: ASSFGGQPQH

clone_size: .
v_call: TRBV6-5
j_call: TRBJ2-1
cdr3_aa: ASWTYLSSYNEQF

clone_size: .
v_call: TRBV18
j_call: TRBJ1-5
cdr3_aa: ASSPQGQGNQPQH

clone_size: few
v_call: TRBV28
j_call: TRBJ2-2
cdr3_aa: ASSFASGGTGELF

clone_size: .
v_call: TRBV11-2
j_call: TRBJ2-5
cdr3_aa: ASSSRSGPSQETQY

clone_size: .
v_call: TRBV10-1
j_call: TRBJ2-3
cdr3_aa: ASSGLASDTQY

clone_size: few
v_call: TRBV29-1
j_call: TRBJ2-1
cdr3_aa: SVAWGPGNEQF

clone_size: .
v_call: TRBV28
j_call: TRBJ2-7
cdr3_aa: ASKPGGIGSYEQY

clone_size: .
v_call: TRBV19
j_call: TRBJ1-2
cdr3_aa: ASKTQGNYGYT

clone_size: once
v_call: TRBV11-1
j_call: TRBJ2-3
cdr3_aa: ASSSGWGGTDTQY

clone_size: .
v_call: TRBV27
j_call: TRBJ2-3
cdr3_aa: ASSLGGLGDTQY

clone_size: few
v_call: TRBV10-3
j_call: TRBJ2-7
cdr3_aa: AIRRLGTGSEQY

clone_size: .
v_call: TRBV5-1
j_call: TRBJ1-1
cdr3_aa: ASSSTTGSDEAF

clone_size: .
v_call: TRBV12-3/TRBV12-4
j_call: TRBJ1-2
cdr3_aa: ASSPGRAGGYT

clone_size: .
v_call: TRBV7-9
j_call: TRBJ1-2
cdr3_aa: ASSPSGPLVDGYT

clone_size: few
v_call: TRBV6-4
j_call: TRBJ2-7
cdr3_aa: ASRTIRGYEQY

clone_size: .
v_call: TRBV6-5
j_call: TRBJ2-7
cdr3_aa: ASGFSGGTYEQY

clone_size: .
v_call: TRBV9
j_call: TRBJ1-3
cdr3_aa: ASSVGTDGNTIY

clone_size: .
v_call: TRBV28
j_call: TRBJ2-7
cdr3_aa: ASSFGSGTEAERY

clone_size: .
v_call: TRBV30
j_call: TRBJ2-7
cdr3_aa: AWSVVWGREQY

clone_size: .
v_call: TRBV6-6
j_call: TRBJ2-7
cdr3_aa: ASSSALDSYEQY

clone_size: once
v_call: TRBV11-1
j_call: TRBJ2-2
cdr3_aa: ASSRQGTGELF

clone_size: .
v_call: TRBV30
j_call: TRBJ2-1
cdr3_aa: ACSGQSYNEQF

clone_size: once
v_call: TRBV25-1
j_call: TRBJ1-6
cdr3_aa: ASSVGTRTGAHNSPLH

clone_size: .
v_call: TRBV7-2
j_call: TRBJ1-4
cdr3_aa: ASSLLYMGADNEKLF

clone_size: .
v_call: TRBV7-8
j_call: TRBJ2-1
cdr3_aa: ASSSQGSEQF

clone_size: .
v_call: TRBV5-1
j_call: TRBJ2-1
cdr3_aa: ASSWGHQDYNEQF

clone_size: .
v_call: TRBV5-1
j_call: TRBJ2-7
cdr3_aa: ASSLALAGGREQY

clone_size: .
v_call: TRBV25-1
j_call: TRBJ2-7
cdr3_aa: ASRGQAYEQY

clone_size: .
v_call: TRBV2
j_call: TRBJ1-5
cdr3_aa: ASSPYRVNSNQPQH

clone_size: .
v_call: TRBV11-2
j_call: TRBJ2-1
cdr3_aa: ASSLGGTTYNEQF

clone_size: .
v_call: TRBV19
j_call: TRBJ1-2
cdr3_aa: ASSISPRGGYT

clone_size: .
v_call: TRBV6-5
j_call: TRBJ1-1
cdr3_aa: ASSRSSGTEAF

clone_size: .
v_call: TRBV11-3
j_call: TRBJ2-3
cdr3_aa: ASSLGTSGGVDTQY

clone_size: .
v_call: TRBV30
j_call: TRBJ1-6
cdr3_aa: AWVAGTRNSPLH

clone_size: many
v_call: TRBV24-1
j_call: TRBJ1-4
cdr3_aa: ATSETGTAHEKLF

clone_size: .
v_call: TRBV27
j_call: TRBJ2-1
cdr3_aa: ASSLSTETYNEQF

clone_size: .
v_call: TRBV19
j_call: TRBJ1-1
cdr3_aa: ASSMGQGAKTEAF

clone_size: .
v_call: TRBV6-5
j_call: TRBJ2-7
cdr3_aa: ASSYSWGQGSYEQY

clone_size: .
v_call: TRBV29-1
j_call: TRBJ2-7
cdr3_aa: SVVTAYEQY

clone_size: .
v_call: TRBV19
j_call: TRBJ2-1
cdr3_aa: ASTGVAGGGNEQF

clone_size: .
v_call: TRBV27
j_call: TRBJ1-1
cdr3_aa: ASSLRLGQPLNTEAF

clone_size: .
v_call: TRBV19
j_call: TRBJ1-1
cdr3_aa: ASSAQGQNTEAF

clone_size: .
v_call: TRBV7-2
j_call: TRBJ1-5
cdr3_aa: ASSLVAELIQQPQH

clone_size: .
v_call: TRBV29-1
j_call: TRBJ2-5
cdr3_aa: SVAGAGQNQETQY